The 21 T cell receptor beta chains in this list originate from one sample, sequenced in a study of cytomegalovirus exposure and HLA in healthy donors. The PCR was carried out with 60 Vbeta primers and 13 Jbeta primers. Repertoires were generated with immunoSEQ multiplex PCR, while TCRdb's copy carries only in-frame clones and drops some. There are approximately 190,000 clones in the sample; over 70% occur only once, and 3% to 4.5% lies in the top ten. Sequenced sample: PBMCs. These receptors were obtained from a man aged 45 to 65 in good health and CMV-seronegative.

The rearrangement uses TRBV14 and TRBJ2-1, with D possibly being TRBD1 (6 bases). The V gene lost 4 bases and the J gene lost 1 base, with 8 bases spanning the gap. Looked up from germline, CDR1 is SGHDN and CDR2 is FVKESK. The CDR3 spans 14 residues. CDR3 DNA sequence: TGTGCCAGCAGCCTCAGGGGTTCCTACAATGAGCAGTTCTTC. This encodes CASSLRGSYNEQFF.

This clone was seen more than once but under ten times. V and J are TRBV2 and TRBJ2-5, with D possibly TRBD2 on 6 matching bases. CDR1 is SNHLY, CDR2 FYNNEI, per germline. V was clipped by 10 bases and J by 3 bases, with 21 bases between them. The CDR3 has 15 amino acids. The CDR3 DNA reads as TGTGCCACTACGACCCTGGGGGGAGCCGAAGAGACCCAGTACTTC. It specifies CATTTLGGAEETQYF.

This chain links TRBV7-7 with TRBJ2-1; the match to TRBD1 covers 7 bases. There are 16 residues in the CDR3. The ends lost 3 bases at V and 7 bases at J; junction bases unmatched: 12. Germline assignment: CDR1 SSHAT and CDR2 FNYEAQ (reference sequence). The DNA of the CDR3 is TGTGCCAGCAGCTTGCAAGGAACAGGGGCTTTGAATGAGCAGTTCTTC. It is translated as CASSLQGTGALNEQFF.

The chain recombines TRBV29-1 with TRBJ1-3, with 8 bases fitting TRBD1. The V segment lost 4 bases and the J segment 2 bases; nucleotides outside the gene matches: 7. The CDR3 runs to 15 residues. Germline loops: CDR1 SQVTM, CDR2 ANQGSEA. Here the CDR3 reads CSVASGQDTGNTIYF. The CDR3 DNA sequence: TGCAGCGTTGCATCGGGACAGGATACTGGAAACACCATATATTTT.

This clone was detected a few times. The CDR3 nucleotides read TGTGCCAGCAGTACGAGCCGGGACAGATGGGCCAACGTCCTGACTTTC. This sequence encodes CASSTSRDRWANVLTF. The chain joins TRBV2 to TRBJ2-6, with 7 bases identical to TRBD1. Germline assignment: CDR1 SNHLY and CDR2 FYNNEI. This CDR3 has 16 amino acids. Trimming cost V 5 bases and J 5 bases; bases outside gene matches: 9.

The chain uses TRBV4-1 and TRBJ2-1, with 14 bases that match TRBD2. The germline CDR1 and CDR2 sequences are MGHRA and YSYEKL. This CDR3 is built from 17 residues. J gave up 5 bases and V 0 bases, and 3 bases lay outside the gene matches. In DNA, the CDR3 is TGCGCCAGCAGCCAAGACATGGGACTAGCGGGGGACAATGAGCAGTTCTTC. Its protein is CASSQDMGLAGDNEQFF.

As DNA, the CDR3 is TGCGCCAGCAGCGTGGATAGCGGGTCTGATACGCAGTATTTT. It specifies CASSVDSGSDTQYF. The chain joins TRBV5-1 to TRBJ2-3, with TRBD2 matching 7 bases. CDR3 length: 14 amino acids. Germline V gene sequence: CDR1 SGHRS, CDR2 YFSETQ. With V trimmed by 4 bases and J by 6 bases, 8 bases remained unmatched.

This clone has a handful of counts. The chain employs TRBV2 and TRBJ1-6; tentatively, D is TRBD1 (5 bases). CDR1 SNHLY and CDR2 FYNNEI come from the germline V gene. This CDR3 contains 14 residues. Trimming took off 6 bases at V and 8 bases at J, with 14 bases between the two ends. The CDR3 loop is CASRARERYSPLHF. The CDR3 DNA follows: TGTGCCAGCAGAGCCAGGGAAAGATATTCACCCCTCCACTTT.

The chain combines TRBV9 with TRBJ1-4, with D tentatively TRBD1 (5 bases). Looked up from germline, CDR1 is SGDLS and CDR2 is YYNGEE. This CDR3 comprises 15 residues. Between the trimmed V and J ends, which lost 7 bases and 0 bases, there was a span of 13 bases. Here the CDR3 DNA reads TGTGCCAGCGGGGGGGACTCCGCAACTAATGAAAAACTGTTTTTT. Translation gives CASGGDSATNEKLFF.

This clone was recorded once. The rearrangement uses TRBV29-1 and TRBJ2-1, with no clear D. The V end lost 5 bases, the J end lost 4 bases, and 6 bases lay between the germline ends. The CDR3 length is 11 residues. CDR1 and CDR2 (germline): SQVTM, ANQGSEA. The CDR3 is CSVPSYNEQFF. For the CDR3, the DNA is TGCAGCGTTCCGTCGTACAATGAGCAGTTCTTC.

The chain is built from TRBV9 and TRBJ2-4; 11 nucleotides align to TRBD2. The CDR3 has 19 amino acids. Germline V gene data show CDR1 as SGDLS and CDR2 as YYNGEE. The V and J ends lost 0 bases and 0 bases, in that order; junction bases with no gene match: 8. The DNA for the CDR3 is TGTGCCAGCAGCGTAGAAGGTAGCGGGGGGGTCTTAGCCAAAAACATTCAGTACTTC. It specifies CASSVEGSGGVLAKNIQYF. The variable domain in full, with the rest retrieved from reference TRBV9 and TRBJ2-4, is DSGVTQTPKHLITATGQRVTLRCSPRSGDLSVYWYQQSLDQGLQFLIQYYNGEERAKGNILERFSAQQFPDLHSELNLSSLELGDSALYFCASSVEGSGGVLAKNIQYFGAGTRLSVL.

This rearrangement joins TRBV29-1 to TRBJ2-2, with D perhaps TRBD2 (6 bases). The V and J ends lost 4 bases and 7 bases respectively, with 13 bases between them. From germline, CDR1 is SQVTM and CDR2 ANQGSEA. The CDR3 runs to 13 residues. Here the CDR3 reads CSVVVQEGGELFF. CDR3 DNA sequence: TGCAGCGTTGTAGTACAGGAGGGCGGGGAGCTGTTTTTT.

The rearrangement joins TRBV4-1 to TRBJ2-7; TRBD1 matches 11 bases. V was clipped by 5 bases and J by 5 bases; unmatched bases: 5. In germline, CDR1 is MGHRA, CDR2 YSYEKL. This CDR3 comprises 14 residues. CDR3 region: CASSEDRGRDEQYF. CDR3 nucleotides: TGCGCCAGCAGCGAGGACAGGGGGCGCGACGAGCAGTACTTC.

V usage is TRBV4-3 and J usage is TRBJ2-2; 7 nucleotides align to TRBD1. The CDR3 loop spans 17 amino acids. V trimming: 0 bases; J trimming: 6 bases; junction bases outside the gene matches: 10. CDR1 is LGHNA, CDR2 YSLEER, per germline. CDR3 sequence reads: CASSQDGGQWGAGELFF. DNA for the CDR3: TGCGCCAGCAGCCAAGATGGGGGACAGTGGGGAGCCGGGGAGCTGTTTTTT.

The CDR3 nucleotides are TGTGCCAGCAGCTTAGCGCCGGGGGCAGATACGCAGTATTTT. Its translation is CASSLAPGADTQYF. The gene calls are TRBV7-9 and TRBJ2-3, with D tentatively TRBD2 (6 bases). Germline assignment: CDR1 SEHNR and CDR2 FQNEAQ (reference sequence). Trimming left V 0 bases short and J 4 bases short, with 8 bases between. This CDR3 spans 14 amino acids.

The chain has TRBV7-9 and TRBJ1-2; the D is unclear. V was shortened by 1 base and J by 8 bases, with 14 bases between the two germline ends. The CDR3 length is 14 residues. Looked up from germline, CDR1 is SEHNR and CDR2 is FQNEAQ (reference sequence). The CDR3 region is CASSLVAILGGYTF. The CDR3 DNA reads as TGTGCCAGCAGCTTAGTTGCGATCCTGGGCGGCTACACCTTC.

The chain employs TRBV4-1 and TRBJ1-3; 9 nucleotides line up with TRBD1. Trimming removed 1 base from V and 6 bases from J; junction bases left unmatched: 1. The CDR3 has 14 amino acids. The V gene's germline CDR1 is MGHRA and CDR2 YSYEKL. CDR3 DNA sequence: TGCGCCAGCAGCCAAGTACAGGGGGCAAACACCATATATTTT. This gives the protein CASSQVQGANTIYF.

V is TRBV4-2 and J is TRBJ2-2; unclear D gene. The V end lost 0 bases, the J end lost 8 bases, and 7 bases lay between the germline ends. Germline V gene lookup returns CDR1 LGHNA and CDR2 YNFKEQ. This CDR3 has 13 amino acids. In nucleotides, the CDR3 is TGTGCCAGCAGCCAAGAAACGGAGGGGGAGCTGTTTTTT. It codes for CASSQETEGELFF.

The chain recombines TRBV6-5 with TRBJ2-7; a weak D match, TRBD2 (5 bases). The CDR3 totals 15 residues. Germline V gene lookup returns CDR1 MNHEY and CDR2 SVGAGI. Trimming removed 0 bases at V and 2 bases at J, with 11 bases between. In DNA form, the CDR3 reads TGTGCCAGCAGTTACTCCGGGCTCGGGACCTACGAGCAGTACTTC. This sequence encodes CASSYSGLGTYEQYF.

The chain joins TRBV6-1 to TRBJ2-1, with 9 bases that match TRBD2. V lost 10 bases to trimming and J lost 7 bases; unmatched junction nucleotides: 5. The CDR3 sequence is 12 residues long. Germline loops: CDR1 MNHNS, CDR2 SASEGT. The DNA for the CDR3 is TGTGCCACCCAGAGCGGGGGGAATGAGCAGTTCTTC. This sequence encodes CATQSGGNEQFF.

This clone has a handful of counts. Other DNA sequences in this sample translate to the same CDR3. J is TRBJ1-4 and V is TRBV7-2; TRBD1 matches 9 bases. Germline CDR1 is SGHTA and CDR2 is FQGNSA. The CDR3 has 14 residues. Losses at the gene ends were 3 bases for V and 7 bases for J; bases not matched to a gene: 3. The CDR3 region has the DNA TGTGCCAGCAGCTTGGGGACAGGGAGTGAAAAACTGTTTTTT. This codes for CASSLGTGSEKLFF.